Following are 25 T cell receptor beta chains from one sample sequenced in a study of cytomegalovirus exposure and HLA in healthy donors. This PCR relied on a set of 60 Vbeta primers and 13 Jbeta primers. TCRdb's table, derived via immunoSEQ multiplex PCR, lists solely in-frame clones and lacks some. Among about 150,000 clones, more than 75% were seen once, and the ten largest hold less than 10%. The source material was PBMCs. These receptors all stem from a woman aged 45-59 years in good health and CMV-seropositive.

The chain carries TRBV6-1 and TRBJ1-1; 7 nucleotides line up with TRBD1. Germline V gene data show CDR1 as MNHNS and CDR2 as SASEGT. This CDR3 is built from 14 residues. With 8 bases clipped from V and 2 bases from J, the junction kept 8 bases outside the gene matches. CDR3 in amino acids: CASLTTGFNTEAFF. The CDR3 bases are TGTGCCAGCCTTACGACAGGGTTCAACACTGAAGCTTTCTTT.

The J gene is TRBJ2-5, the V gene TRBV7-3; TRBD2 might be the D (6 bases). The CDR3 is made up of 14 amino acids. V was trimmed by 5 bases and J by 4 bases, leaving 14 bases between them. CDR1 and CDR2 (germline): SGHTA, FQGTGA. Here the CDR3 DNA reads TGTGCCAGCAGCCCCCGGCCGGGAGTAGAGACCCAGTACTTC. It is translated as CASSPRPGVETQYF.

The V call is TRBV10-3, the J call TRBJ2-3, with D unclear. This CDR3 has 19 amino acids. Trimming cost V 2 bases and J 2 bases, with 23 bases left between them. The V gene's germline CDR1 is ENHRY and CDR2 SYGVKD. The CDR3 DNA sequence: TGTGCCATCAGTGAGCCAAACCTAGGCACGCGATACAACACAGATACGCAGTATTTT. Its protein product is CAISEPNLGTRYNTDTQYF.

The J gene is TRBJ1-4, the V gene TRBV25-1; TRBD1 matches 7 bases. The CDR3 runs to 15 residues. V was pared by 5 bases and J by 5 bases, with 8 bases of the junction left unmatched. CDR1 and CDR2 from the germline V gene are MGHDK and SYGVNS. The DNA for the CDR3 is TGTGCCAGCAGTCCTAGGGACAGAACGAATGAAAAACTGTTTTTT. Protein: CASSPRDRTNEKLFF.

The chain couples TRBV16 to TRBJ1-1, with D hard to call. Germline V gene sequence: CDR1 KGHSY, CDR2 FQNENV. The CDR3 is 15 amino acids. V lost 0 bases to trimming and J lost 1 base, with 9 bases between them. CDR3 protein: CASSQSRGWNTEAFF. The CDR3 DNA sequence: TGTGCCAGCAGCCAATCGCGCGGGTGGAACACTGAAGCTTTCTTT.

The genes are TRBV9 and TRBJ2-3; tentatively, D is TRBD2 (6 bases). The CDR3 is 16 amino acids. CDR1 SGDLS and CDR2 YYNGEE come from the germline V gene. The V end lost 0 bases, the J end lost 0 bases, and 11 bases lay between the germline ends. DNA for the CDR3: TGTGCCAGCAGCGTAGGGAGACTAGTCAGCACAGATACGCAGTATTTT. Its translation: CASSVGRLVSTDTQYF.

Comments on this clone: The junction does not match germline at one end; this may be a read error. The chain employs TRBV7-7 and TRBJ2-5; tentatively, D is TRBD2 (5 bases). Per germline, CDR1 SSHAT and CDR2 FNYEAQ (reference sequence). The CDR3 has 15 residues. The CDR3 region is CASSQLRGRGETQYF. The CDR3 nucleotides are TGTGCTAGCAGTCAACTCCGTGGGAGAGGGGAGACCCAGTACTTC. The full variable domain, with the rest looked up from reference TRBV7-7 and TRBJ2-5, is GAGVSQSPRYKVTKRGQDVTLRCDPISSHATLYWYQQALGQGPEFLTYFNYEAQPDKSGLPSDRFSAERPEGSISTLTIQRTEQRDSAMYRCASSQLRGRGETQYFGPGTRLLVL.

The chain recombines TRBV29-1 with TRBJ1-1; TRBD1 matches 8 bases. The CDR3 has 14 amino acids. V lost 6 bases to trimming and J lost 7 bases; unmatched junction nucleotides: 13. Germline V gives CDR1 SQVTM, CDR2 ANQGSEA. The CDR3 here is CSVLRDRKAGEAFF. Written as DNA, the CDR3 is TGCAGCGTCCTCCGGGACAGGAAAGCGGGTGAAGCTTTCTTT.

J is TRBJ1-1 and V is TRBV18, with 7 bases identical to TRBD1. The CDR3 extends over 13 amino acids. The trim removed 6 bases at V and 4 bases at J, leaving 5 bases unmatched. Germline V gene lookup returns CDR1 KGHSH and CDR2 LQKENI. The CDR3 DNA is TGTGCCAGCTCTATTCAGGGGGGCACTGAAGCTTTCTTT. It translates to CASSIQGGTEAFF.

The V and J genes are TRBV6-5 and TRBJ2-1; perhaps TRBD2 as D (7 bases). Germline V gives CDR1 MNHEY, CDR2 SVGAGI. The CDR3 extends over 16 amino acids. V lost 0 bases and J 0 bases, leaving 9 bases between the germline ends. CDR3 protein: CASSYSGGGSYNEQFF. CDR3 nucleotide sequence: TGTGCCAGCAGTTACTCGGGAGGGGGCTCCTACAATGAGCAGTTCTTC.

The V and J genes are TRBV5-6 and TRBJ1-6, with D possibly matching TRBD1 (5 bases). Trimming removed 1 base from V and 3 bases from J, with 11 bases in between. Germline lookup yields CDR1 SGHDT and CDR2 YYEEEE. The CDR3 covers 16 residues. The CDR3 spells CASSLSWTHYNSPLHF. CDR3 in DNA: TGTGCCAGCAGCTTGAGCTGGACACACTATAATTCACCCCTCCACTTT. The full variable domain, in which reference TRBV5-6 and TRBJ1-6 provide the parts outside the CDR3, is DAGVTQSPTHLIKTRGQQVTLRCSPKSGHDTVSWYQQALGQGPQFIFQYYEEEERQRGNFPDRFSGHQFPNYSSELNVNALLLGDSALYLCASSLSWTHYNSPLHFGNGTRLTVT.

This clone was observed a handful of times. The chain joins TRBV5-5 to TRBJ2-1; TRBD2 matches at 8 bases. The germline V gene encodes CDR1 SGHKS and CDR2 YYEKEE (reference sequence). V gave up 1 base and J gave up 10 bases; unmatched junction bases: 13. The CDR3 length is 16 residues. Here the CDR3 reads CASSLYGLGASGEQFF. The CDR3 DNA is TGTGCCAGCAGCTTGTACGGTTTGGGGGCTAGCGGGGAGCAGTTCTTC.

This chain joins TRBV5-1 and TRBJ2-3; 8 nucleotides line up with TRBD1. CDR3 length equals 17 residues. In germline, CDR1 is SGHRS, CDR2 YFSETQ. V was pared by 3 bases and J by 5 bases, with 14 bases of the junction left unmatched. DNA of the CDR3: TGCGCCAGCAGCTCCCCGAAAACAGGGGGTGCGTTAGATACGCAGTATTTT. The encoded protein is CASSSPKTGGALDTQYF.

The V call is TRBV25-1, the J call TRBJ1-2, with D unclear. Germline values: CDR1 MGHDK, CDR2 SYGVNS. Trimming stripped 1 base from V and 6 bases from J, with 9 bases between. The CDR3 loop spans 13 amino acids. Here the CDR3 DNA reads TGTGCCAGCAGTGAATTTCTAAGCCATGGCTACACCTTC. Protein sequence: CASSEFLSHGYTF.

The chain has TRBV28 and TRBJ2-7, with 11 positions matching TRBD2. V shed 6 bases, J shed 6 bases, and the junction held 10 bases outside the gene matches. The CDR3 totals 15 residues. Germline lookup yields CDR1 MDHEN and CDR2 SYDVKM. This chain's CDR3 is CASSSPTSGVFEQYF. DNA of the CDR3: TGTGCCAGCAGCTCCCCGACTAGCGGGGTTTTCGAGCAGTACTTC.

As for this clone: An end of the junction differs from the germline gene, which may be a read error. Here the CDR3 DNA reads TGCGCCAGCAGCCCAGGGGGCGAACTATACAGTGAGCAGTTCTTC. It is translated as CASSPGGELYSEQFF. The chain employs TRBV5-1 and TRBJ2-1; 8 bases fit TRBD1. CDR1 and CDR2 from the germline V gene are SGHRS and YFSETQ. This CDR3 comprises 15 residues.

The chain is built from TRBV29-1 and TRBJ1-5; 9 nucleotides match TRBD1. The CDR3 runs 14 residues. CDR1 is SQVTM and CDR2 is ANQGSEA in the germline V gene. The J segment lost 0 bases and the V segment lost 5 bases, leaving 2 bases of the junction unmatched. The CDR3 protein is CSVKTGGSNQPQHF. CDR3 DNA: TGCAGCGTTAAGACAGGGGGTAGCAATCAGCCCCAGCATTTT.

This sequence joins TRBV5-1 and TRBJ2-2; TRBD1 might be the D (6 bases). This CDR3 has 16 residues. The germline gives CDR1 SGHRS, CDR2 YFSETQ. Trimming cost V 0 bases and J 2 bases, with 11 bases left between them. The CDR3 region is CASSLGDKENTGELFF. As DNA, the CDR3 is TGCGCCAGCAGCTTGGGGGACAAAGAAAACACCGGGGAGCTGTTTTTT.

The genes are TRBV29-1 and TRBJ2-7; 8 bases match TRBD1. This CDR3 is 14 amino acids long. V lost 4 bases to trimming and J lost 7 bases; unmatched junction nucleotides: 12. Per the germline V gene, CDR1 is SQVTM and CDR2 is ANQGSEA. The CDR3, as DNA: TGCAGCGTTGGGAGCAGGATCAACAGGGGGGAGCAGTACTTC. Encoded protein: CSVGSRINRGEQYF.

This clone was counted a few times. This chain joins TRBV5-1 and TRBJ2-1, with TRBD1 identical over 8 bases. The CDR3 runs to 13 residues. V gave up 4 bases and J gave up 12 bases; unmatched junction bases: 9. Germline lookup yields CDR1 SGHRS and CDR2 YFSETQ. CDR3 region: CASSLGTGVGQFF. The CDR3 DNA is TGCGCCAGCAGCCTCGGGACAGGCGTAGGGCAGTTCTTC.

Only a few counts were recorded for this clone. The gene calls are TRBV4-3 and TRBJ1-2, with TRBD1 identical over 8 bases. V lost 4 bases, J lost 7 bases, and 14 bases stayed unmatched. The CDR3 sequence is 16 residues long. Germline-derived CDR1 and CDR2 are LGHNA and YSLEER. The CDR3 spells CASSLFPGGAGVGYTF. In DNA form, the CDR3 reads TGCGCCAGCAGCCTGTTTCCAGGGGGCGCGGGGGTTGGCTACACCTTC.

This rearrangement joins TRBV6-5 to TRBJ1-2, with 7 bases aligning to TRBD1. J lost 6 bases, V lost 4 bases, and 8 bases had no gene match. This CDR3 has 14 residues. Germline V lookup: CDR1 MNHEY, CDR2 SVGAGI. CDR3 protein: CASSFTGDLNGYTF. The CDR3 DNA is TGTGCCAGCAGTTTTACAGGGGATCTTAATGGCTACACCTTC.

The rearrangement uses TRBV29-1 and TRBJ1-2, with D possibly TRBD1 on 6 matching bases. Trimming removed 4 bases from V and 9 bases from J, with 18 bases in between. In germline, CDR1 is SQVTM, CDR2 ANQGSEA. The CDR3 length is 13 residues. CDR3 sequence reads: CSVVKRGGRSYTF. The CDR3 DNA reads TGCAGCGTTGTCAAAAGGGGGGGGCGCAGCTACACCTTC.

V gene TRBV11-1 combines with J gene TRBJ2-1; TRBD2 is a possible D gene (6 bases). The CDR3 has 16 residues. The germline V gene encodes CDR1 SGHAT and CDR2 FQDESV (reference sequence). V gave up 2 bases and J gave up 3 bases, with 14 bases separating them. The CDR3 nucleotides are TGTGCCAGCAGCTTACACGGTGGGAGGCTCTACAATGAGCAGTTCTTC. It specifies CASSLHGGRLYNEQFF.

CDR3 sequence reads: CASTDGGTEAFF. The CDR3 region has the DNA TGTGCCAGCACGGACGGGGGCACTGAAGCTTTCTTT. The V gene is TRBV6-5, the J gene TRBJ1-1; tentative D call: TRBD1 (5 bases). V lost 7 bases and J 4 bases, leaving 10 bases between the germline ends. The CDR3 contains 12 residues. CDR1 and CDR2 (germline): MNHEY, SVGAGI.